The present TCR beta chain was sequenced within a study of CD8+ T cells in alopecia areata. Broader study findings: Lesional scalp, notably in alopecia totalis/universalis, had clonality above that of normal scalp.

This CDR3 contains 13 residues. Germline V gives CDR1 MNHEY, CDR2 SVGAGI. V shed 6 bases and J shed 5 bases, with 13 bases lying between them. Treatment defined: oral pan-JAK inhibitor, 5-10 mg twice daily. A note on this clone: What it recognizes is unknown.

RNA extraction was followed by reverse transcription into cDNA, which acted as the sequencing template. The table came from immunoSEQ multiplex PCR; TCRdb's copy has only in-frame clones and leaves some out. The sample lists 90,000 to 120,000 clones; over 80% were seen once. This specimen was CD8+ T cells sorted from blood, taken at week 24, from a patient treated with tofacitinib. This clonotype originated in a human donor with alopecia areata. V is TRBV6-5 and J is TRBJ1-1; D uncertain. CDR3 amino acids: CASSHNWQTEAFF. The CDR3 DNA is TGTGCCAGCAGCCATAATTGGCAAACTGAAGCTTTCTTT.